Presented here are 27 T cell receptor beta chains from one specimen sequenced in a study of blood T cell repertoires in COVID-19. Measured with immunoSEQ multiplex PCR; TCRdb has only the in-frame clones, and not every one. The profile covers about 140,000 clones, with 85% to 90% appearing a single time and roughly 8% taken by the ten largest. Sequencing used peripheral blood. The receptors shown here come from a woman aged 55-75 years with acute or convalescent COVID-19.

J is TRBJ2-7 and V is TRBV11-3; TRBD2 agrees at 11 bases. The CDR3 is 16 amino acids. CDR1 SGHNT and CDR2 YENEEA come from the germline V gene. V lost 8 bases and J lost 6; bases outside the gene matches: 15. For the CDR3, the DNA is TGTGCCAGCGGAAGGGGGGGGACTAGCGGTGCCATCGAGCAGTACTTC. Its protein product is CASGRGGTSGAIEQYF.

This chain connects TRBV11-1 to TRBJ1-2, with D uncertain. Trimming cost V 1 base and J 1 base, with 7 bases left between them. This CDR3 region has 14 residues. Germline lookup yields CDR1 SGHAT and CDR2 FQDESV (reference sequence). CDR3 region: CASSLGGNNYGYTF. DNA of the CDR3: TGTGCCAGCAGCTTAGGCGGAAATAACTATGGCTACACCTTC. Together with reference TRBV11-1 and TRBJ1-2, the CDR3 gives the full variable domain: EAEVAQSPRYKITEKSQAVAFWCDPISGHATLYWYRQILGQGPELLVQFQDESVVDDSQLPKDRFSAERLKGVDSTLKIQPAELGDSAMYLCASSLGGNNYGYTFGSGTRLTVV.

This clone was counted ten times or more. The rearrangement uses TRBV28 and TRBJ1-5; possibly TRBD1 for D (6 bases). Germline-derived CDR1 and CDR2 are MDHEN and SYDVKM. The CDR3 runs 18 residues. The V end lost 1 base, the J end lost 3 bases, and 19 bases lay between the germline ends. The CDR3 loop is CASSLSTGIGSVNQPQHF. The CDR3 bases are TGTGCCAGCAGTTTATCTACAGGGATCGGGTCGGTCAATCAGCCCCAGCATTTT.

The chain couples TRBV30 to TRBJ1-3, with 7 bases that match TRBD1. Germline V gene sequence: CDR1 GTSNPN, CDR2 SVGIG (reference sequence). The V and J ends lost 5 bases and 3 bases, in that order; junction bases with no gene match: 13. This CDR3 region has 16 residues. CDR3 sequence reads: CAWSWGQPGDGNTIYF. CDR3 DNA sequence: TGTGCCTGGTCCTGGGGACAGCCTGGCGATGGAAACACCATATATTTT.

This clone was detected only a few times. This chain links TRBV7-9 with TRBJ1-5; D is ambiguous. The CDR3 runs 13 residues. V dropped 5 bases and J dropped 2 bases, with 7 bases sitting between them. Germline loops: CDR1 SEHNR, CDR2 FQNEAQ (reference sequence). In DNA, the CDR3 is TGTGCCAGCAGCCAAGAGGGCAATCAGCCCCAGCATTTT. Translation: CASSQEGNQPQHF.

This clone is a singleton in its sample. The chain uses TRBV4-1 and TRBJ2-1; perhaps TRBD1 as D (6 bases). This CDR3 region has 15 residues. V was trimmed by 1 base and J by 6 bases, leaving 13 bases between them. Germline V lookup: CDR1 MGHRA, CDR2 YSYEKL. The CDR3 sequence is CASSQVLVQGNEQFF. The CDR3 DNA reads as TGCGCCAGCAGCCAAGTTCTAGTACAGGGCAATGAGCAGTTCTTC.

The genes are TRBV10-3 and TRBJ1-3; 8 bases map to TRBD1. Germline V lookup: CDR1 ENHRY, CDR2 SYGVKD. Trimming cost V 7 bases and J 2 bases; bases outside gene matches: 4. The CDR3 sequence is 14 residues long. The chain's CDR3 is CAINEQGAGNTIYF. The CDR3 region has the DNA TGTGCCATCAACGAACAGGGGGCTGGAAACACCATATATTTT.

The J gene is TRBJ2-5, the V gene TRBV30; D may be TRBD2 (5 bases). The ends were cut back, 2 bases at V and 4 bases at J, with 11 bases in the middle. Germline values: CDR1 GTSNPN, CDR2 SVGIG (reference sequence). CDR3 length: 13 residues. This CDR3 reads CAWSRRARETQYF. The CDR3 bases are TGTGCCTGGAGTCGGCGGGCGAGAGAGACCCAGTACTTC.

This clone was detected only a few times. The rearrangement uses TRBV5-1 and TRBJ2-2; D call uncertain. With 0 bases removed from V and 8 bases from J, the gap between germline ends came to 17 bases. The CDR3 length is 16 residues. Germline V gene sequence: CDR1 SGHRS, CDR2 YFSETQ. The CDR3 is CASSLEVTNGGGELFF. The CDR3 DNA is TGCGCCAGCAGCTTGGAGGTAACCAACGGCGGTGGGGAGCTGTTTTTT.

The chain carries TRBV18 and TRBJ2-7; TRBD1 matches 10 bases. CDR1 is KGHSH, CDR2 LQKENI, per germline. The CDR3 totals 15 residues. V lost 3 bases, J lost 2 bases, and 4 bases stayed unmatched. The CDR3 loop is CASSPGTGDTYEQYF. The CDR3 nucleotides read TGTGCCAGCTCACCTGGGACAGGGGATACCTACGAGCAGTACTTC.

The rearrangement joins TRBV15 to TRBJ1-2; D is uncertain. Trimming left V 3 bases short and J 6 bases short, with 8 bases between. Germline V gives CDR1 LNHNV, CDR2 YYDKDF (reference sequence). The CDR3 totals 12 residues. CDR3 coding DNA: TGTGCCACCAGCAGCTCTAGAGATGGCTACACCTTC. Its translation is CATSSSRDGYTF. The full variable domain, its missing parts supplied by reference TRBV15 and TRBJ1-2, is DAMVIQNPRYQVTQFGKPVTLSCSQTLNHNVMYWYQQKSSQAPKLLFHYYDKDFNNEADTPDNFQSRRPNTSFCFLDIRSPGLGDTAMYLCATSSSRDGYTFGSGTRLTVV.

This chain joins TRBV4-2 and TRBJ1-6; D possibly corresponds to TRBD1 (6 bases). V was pared by 1 base and J by 0 bases, with 16 bases between. CDR1 is LGHNA, CDR2 YNFKEQ, per germline. CDR3 length: 19 residues. CDR3 nucleotide sequence: TGTGCCAGCAGCCAAGGTGACAGGATATCGAGCTCCTATAATTCACCCCTCCACTTT. As protein: CASSQGDRISSSYNSPLHF.

This chain links TRBV4-1 with TRBJ1-6; D is unclear. This CDR3 is built from 15 residues. V was trimmed by 1 base and J by 10 bases, leaving 14 bases between them. Germline CDR1 MGHRA, CDR2 YSYEKL. The CDR3 DNA sequence: TGCGCCAGCAGCCAAGTCTCCGGTCCGAGGTCACCCCTCCACTTT. Translation: CASSQVSGPRSPLHF.

The chain joins TRBV18 to TRBJ1-2; a weak D match, TRBD1 (5 bases). The germline V and J ends were trimmed by 1 base and 3 bases, with 12 bases remaining between them. CDR1 KGHSH and CDR2 LQKENI come from the germline V gene. The CDR3 length is 15 residues. CDR3 in amino acids: CASSPQAGWDYGYTF. In DNA, the CDR3 is TGTGCCAGCTCACCACAAGCAGGGTGGGACTATGGCTACACCTTC.

CDR3 sequence (DNA): TGTGCCAGTAGTTTCACAGGGATGAACACTGAAGCTTTCTTT. Translated, it gives CASSFTGMNTEAFF. This sequence joins TRBV19 and TRBJ1-1, with D possibly TRBD1 on 6 matching bases. The CDR3 spans 14 residues. The V end lost 5 bases, the J end lost 0 bases, and 10 bases lay between the germline ends. Germline CDR1 reads LNHDA; CDR2 reads SQIVND (reference sequence).

This clone showed up just once. The rearrangement uses TRBV5-1 and TRBJ1-1; 7 bases are a match to TRBD1. This CDR3 contains 14 residues. In germline, CDR1 is SGHRS, CDR2 YFSETQ. The V and J ends lost 4 bases and 0 bases, in that order; junction bases with no gene match: 3. CDR3 amino acids: CASSGGQMNTEAFF. The CDR3 bases are TGCGCCAGCAGCGGGGGACAGATGAACACTGAAGCTTTCTTT.

The chain joins TRBV6-2 or TRBV6-3 to TRBJ2-1, with TRBD2 identical over 14 bases. V was clipped by 5 bases and J by 6 bases; unmatched bases: 3. The CDR3 is made up of 15 amino acids. Per germline, CDR1 MNHEY and CDR2 SVGEGT. CDR3 nucleotides: TGTGCCAGCAGTACCGGACTAGCGGGGGGCAATGAGCAGTTCTTC. This gives the protein CASSTGLAGGNEQFF.

The chain carries TRBV7-8 and TRBJ2-3; TRBD1 matches at 9 bases. The J segment lost 0 bases and the V segment lost 0 bases, leaving 1 base of the junction unmatched. Germline V lookup: CDR1 SGHVS, CDR2 FQNEAQ. This CDR3 is built from 16 residues. CDR3 residues: CASSLAGTGSTDTQYF. CDR3 DNA: TGTGCCAGCAGCTTAGCTGGGACAGGGAGCACAGATACGCAGTATTTT. The whole variable domain, filled in from reference TRBV7-8 and TRBJ2-3, reads GAGVSQSPRYKVAKRGQDVALRCDPISGHVSLFWYQQALGQGPEFLTYFQNEAQLDKSGLPSDRFFAERPEGSVSTLKIQRTQQEDSAVYLCASSLAGTGSTDTQYFGPGTRLTVL.

V usage is TRBV7-2 and J usage is TRBJ2-7; D call uncertain. The CDR3 loop spans 14 amino acids. The V end was cut by 1 base, the J end by 0 bases, with 7 bases between. Germline loops: CDR1 SGHTA, CDR2 FQGNSA. This chain's CDR3 is CASSLGHRSYEQYF. As DNA, the CDR3 is TGTGCCAGCAGCTTAGGACACCGCTCCTACGAGCAGTACTTC.

As concerns this clone: One end of the junction does not line up with germline, which may come from a read error. The CDR3: CASSQTSGGAKDEQFF. CDR3 sequence (DNA): TGTGCTAGCAGCCAAACTAGCGGGGGGGCAAAAGATGAGCAGTTCTTC. The rearrangement links TRBV7-7 to TRBJ2-1; TRBD2 matches at 13 bases. Per the germline V gene, CDR1 is SSHAT and CDR2 is FNYEAQ (reference sequence). The CDR3 loop spans 16 amino acids.

Remarks on this clone: Other nucleotide sequences in the sample specify the same CDR3. V and J are TRBV7-9 and TRBJ1-4, with D perhaps matching TRBD1 (5 bases). CDR3 size: 16 residues. Germline-derived CDR1 and CDR2 are SEHNR and FQNEAQ (reference sequence). V was cut by 2 bases and J by 8 bases, with 18 bases left in between. The CDR3 spells CASSLSPGVIWEKLFF. CDR3 nucleotides: TGTGCCAGCAGCTTATCCCCGGGGGTCATCTGGGAAAAACTGTTTTTT.

This chain connects TRBV3-1 (or the pseudogene TRBV3-2) to TRBJ1-1; maybe TRBD1 (5 bases). Germline values: CDR1 LGHDT, CDR2 YNNKEL (reference sequence). Trimming stripped 10 bases from V and 6 bases from J, with 12 bases between. The CDR3 is made up of 11 amino acids. CDR3 amino acids: CATRGVAEAFF. CDR3 nucleotides: TGTGCCACCCGGGGGGTAGCTGAAGCTTTCTTT.

In its sample, this clone was seen once. This chain joins TRBV3-1 (or the pseudogene TRBV3-2) and TRBJ2-1, with 9 bases matching TRBD2. This CDR3 contains 14 residues. The germline gives CDR1 LGHDT, CDR2 YNNKEL (reference sequence). V shed 1 base, J shed 10 bases, and the junction held 5 bases outside the gene matches. The CDR3 DNA follows: TGTGCCAGCAGCCAAGGCTGGCTAGCGGGGGAGCAGTTCTTC. Translation: CASSQGWLAGEQFF.

The chain recombines TRBV5-6 with TRBJ1-1; D unresolved. Trimming pared 4 bases from V and 4 bases from J, leaving 11 bases between. The CDR3 is made up of 13 amino acids. The germline CDR1 and CDR2 sequences are SGHDT and YYEEEE. The CDR3 DNA reads TGTGCCAGCAGCCTACTACCGATCACTGAAGCTTTCTTT. It is translated as CASSLLPITEAFF.

The rearrangement joins TRBV19 to TRBJ1-5; a weak D match, TRBD1 (6 bases). The ends were cut back, 7 bases at V and 0 bases at J, with 16 bases in the middle. Germline V gene lookup returns CDR1 LNHDA and CDR2 SQIVND (reference sequence). CDR3 size: 16 residues. The CDR3 region is CASKIQGSLSNQPQHF. CDR3 bases: TGTGCCAGTAAAATACAGGGCTCTCTTAGCAATCAGCCCCAGCATTTT.

The chain combines TRBV4-3 with TRBJ2-3, with TRBD2 matching 14 bases. The germline V gene has CDR1 LGHNA and CDR2 YSLEER. Trimming removed 5 bases from V and 1 base from J; junction bases left unmatched: 8. This CDR3 spans 18 amino acids. The CDR3 coding sequence is TGCGCCAGCAGCTCAAGACTAGCGGGGGGGCAACGCACAGATACGCAGTATTTT. Its protein is CASSSRLAGGQRTDTQYF.

The chain links TRBV2 to TRBJ2-5; 9 bases are shared with TRBD2. The CDR3 has 15 residues. The trim removed 9 bases at V and 3 bases at J, leaving 11 bases unmatched. Looked up from germline, CDR1 is SNHLY and CDR2 is FYNNEI. The CDR3 DNA reads TGTGCCAGTATCCTTAGCGGGGGCTCCAAAGAGACCCAGTACTTC. This codes for CASILSGGSKETQYF.